This T cell receptor (beta chain) was found in a study of beta chain features in type 1 diabetes. Study background: All of the samples together had 85 million to 140 million sorted cells examined.

Expressed TCRB transcripts got sequenced, as all isolated RNA was reverse transcribed. Only in-frame clones appear in the TCRdb table, and some are missing; sequencing was by immunoSEQ multiplex PCR. This table has approximately 470,000 clones, about 30% appearing once. This CDR3 is built from 15 residues. The V gene end was trimmed by 5 bases and the J gene end by 9 bases; junction bases not matched to a gene: 14. Germline lookup yields CDR1 SGHTA and CDR2 FQGNSA. Sequenced sample: naive CD4+ T cells from blood. This sequence was found in a man aged 18 to 30 in good health. V and J are TRBV7-2 and TRBJ2-7, with 9 bases fitting TRBD2. The CDR3 is CASSQGIAGETLQYF. In nucleotides, the CDR3 is TGTGCCAGCAGCCAAGGGATAGCGGGAGAAACCCTGCAGTACTTC.